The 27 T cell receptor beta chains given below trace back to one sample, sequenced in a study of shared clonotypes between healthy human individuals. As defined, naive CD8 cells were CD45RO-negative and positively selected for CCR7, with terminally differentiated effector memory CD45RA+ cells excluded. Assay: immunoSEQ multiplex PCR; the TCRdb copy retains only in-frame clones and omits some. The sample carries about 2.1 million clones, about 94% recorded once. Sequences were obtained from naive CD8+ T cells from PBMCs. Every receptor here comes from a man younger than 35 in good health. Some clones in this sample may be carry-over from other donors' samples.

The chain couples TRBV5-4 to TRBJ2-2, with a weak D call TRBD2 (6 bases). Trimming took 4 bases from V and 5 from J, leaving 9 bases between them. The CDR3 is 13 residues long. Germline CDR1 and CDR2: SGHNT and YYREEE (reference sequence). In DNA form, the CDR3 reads TGTGCCAGCAGCGGTGGGGGGACCGGGGAGCTGTTTTTT. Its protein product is CASSGGGTGELFF.

The CDR3 region is CASSFGTGQGQYF. The CDR3 DNA reads as TGTGCCAGCAGCTTTGGGACGGGCCAAGGGCAGTACTTC. This sequence joins TRBV7-9 and TRBJ2-7; either TRBD1 or TRBD2 may supply D (5 bases each). This CDR3 contains 13 residues. Germline V gene data show CDR1 as SEHNR and CDR2 as FQNEAQ (reference sequence). V dropped 3 bases and J dropped 9 bases, with 15 bases sitting between them. Complete variable domain (other parts from reference TRBV7-9 and TRBJ2-7): DTGVSQNPRHKITKRGQNVTFRCDPISEHNRLYWYRQTLGQGPEFLTYFQNEAQLEKSRLLSDRFSAERPKGSFSTLEIQRTEQGDSAMYLCASSFGTGQGQYFGPGTRLTVT.

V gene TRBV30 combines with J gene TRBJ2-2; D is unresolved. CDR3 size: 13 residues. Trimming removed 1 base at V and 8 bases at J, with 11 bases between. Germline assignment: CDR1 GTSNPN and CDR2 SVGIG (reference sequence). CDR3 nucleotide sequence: TGTGCCTGGAGTGCCGCCAGTTTGGGGGAGCTGTTTTTT. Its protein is CAWSAASLGELFF. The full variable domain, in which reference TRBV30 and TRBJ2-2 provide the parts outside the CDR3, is SQTIHQWPATLVQPVGSPLSLECTVEGTSNPNLYWYRQAAGRGLQLLFYSVGIGQISSEVPQNLSASRPQDRQFILSSKKLLLSDSGFYLCAWSAASLGELFFGEGSRLTVL.

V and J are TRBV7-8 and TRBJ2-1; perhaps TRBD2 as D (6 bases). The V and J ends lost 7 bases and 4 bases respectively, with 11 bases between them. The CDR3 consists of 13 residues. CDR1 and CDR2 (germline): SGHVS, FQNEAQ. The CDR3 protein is CASTDGGYNEQFF. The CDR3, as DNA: TGTGCCAGCACCGACGGGGGTTACAATGAGCAGTTCTTC.

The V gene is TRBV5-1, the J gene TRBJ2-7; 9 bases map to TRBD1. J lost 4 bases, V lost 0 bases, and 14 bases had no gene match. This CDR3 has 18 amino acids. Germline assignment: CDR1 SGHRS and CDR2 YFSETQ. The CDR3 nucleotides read TGCGCCAGCAGCTTGGATCCTCCGGGGACAGGGTTGGTATACGAGCAGTACTTC. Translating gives CASSLDPPGTGLVYEQYF.

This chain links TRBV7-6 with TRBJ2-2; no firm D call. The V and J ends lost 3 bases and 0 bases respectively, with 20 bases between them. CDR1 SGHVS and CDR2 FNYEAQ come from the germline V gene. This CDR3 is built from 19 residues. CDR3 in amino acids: CASSFLYSRVTSNTGELFF. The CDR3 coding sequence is TGTGCCAGCAGCTTTCTATATAGCAGAGTTACGTCGAACACCGGGGAGCTGTTTTTT.

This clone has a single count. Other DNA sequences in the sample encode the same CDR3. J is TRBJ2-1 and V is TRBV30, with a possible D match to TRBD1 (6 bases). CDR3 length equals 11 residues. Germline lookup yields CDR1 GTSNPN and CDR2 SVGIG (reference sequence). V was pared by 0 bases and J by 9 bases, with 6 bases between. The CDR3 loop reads CAWSVGGEQFF. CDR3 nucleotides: TGTGCCTGGAGTGTAGGGGGTGAGCAGTTCTTC.

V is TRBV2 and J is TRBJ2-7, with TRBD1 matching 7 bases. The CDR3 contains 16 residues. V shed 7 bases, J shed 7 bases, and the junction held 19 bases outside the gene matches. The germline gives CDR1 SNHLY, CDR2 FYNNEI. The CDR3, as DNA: TGTGCCAGCACCAGTAAAGGAGAGGGGGCGTATGGGGAGCAGTACTTC. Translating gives CASTSKGEGAYGEQYF.

For the CDR3, the DNA is TGTGCCTGGCGGGACAGTGGGGCGTCGTGGCAGTATTTT. This encodes CAWRDSGASWQYF. The V gene is TRBV30, the J gene TRBJ2-3, with TRBD1 matching 7 bases. Trimming removed 5 bases from V and 11 bases from J; junction bases left unmatched: 13. CDR3 size: 13 residues. Germline V gene lookup returns CDR1 GTSNPN and CDR2 SVGIG (reference sequence). Full variable domain (missing parts from reference TRBV30 and TRBJ2-3): SQTIHQWPATLVQPVGSPLSLECTVEGTSNPNLYWYRQAAGRGLQLLFYSVGIGQISSEVPQNLSASRPQDRQFILSSKKLLLSDSGFYLCAWRDSGASWQYFGPGTRLTVL.

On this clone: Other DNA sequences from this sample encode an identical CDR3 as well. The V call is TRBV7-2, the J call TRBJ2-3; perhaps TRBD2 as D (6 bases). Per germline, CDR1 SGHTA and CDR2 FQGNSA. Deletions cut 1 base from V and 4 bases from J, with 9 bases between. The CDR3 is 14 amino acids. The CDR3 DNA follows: TGTGCCAGCAGCTTAGTGGGCGGGGCAGATACGCAGTATTTT. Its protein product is CASSLVGGADTQYF.

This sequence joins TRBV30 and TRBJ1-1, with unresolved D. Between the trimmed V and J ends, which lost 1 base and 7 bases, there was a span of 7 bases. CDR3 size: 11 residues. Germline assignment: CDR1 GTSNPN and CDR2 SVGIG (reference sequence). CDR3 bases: TGTGCCTGGAGTGCGGGAGTTGAAGCTTTCTTT. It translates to CAWSAGVEAFF.

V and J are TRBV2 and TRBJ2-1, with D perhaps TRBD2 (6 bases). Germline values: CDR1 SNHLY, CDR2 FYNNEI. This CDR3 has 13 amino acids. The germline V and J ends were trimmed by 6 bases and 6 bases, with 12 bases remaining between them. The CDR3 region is CASRPGLPNEQFF. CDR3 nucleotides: TGTGCCAGCAGACCGGGACTCCCCAATGAGCAGTTCTTC.

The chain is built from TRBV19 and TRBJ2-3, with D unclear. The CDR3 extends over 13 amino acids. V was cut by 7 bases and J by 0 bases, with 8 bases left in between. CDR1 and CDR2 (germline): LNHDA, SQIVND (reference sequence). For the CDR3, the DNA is TGTGCCAGTAACCCTACGAGCACAGATACGCAGTATTTT. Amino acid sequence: CASNPTSTDTQYF. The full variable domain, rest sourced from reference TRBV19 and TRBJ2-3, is DGGITQSPKYLFRKEGQNVTLSCEQNLNHDAMYWYRQDPGQGLRLIYYSQIVNDFQKGDIAEGYSVSREKKESFPLTVTSAQKNPTAFYLCASNPTSTDTQYFGPGTRLTVL.

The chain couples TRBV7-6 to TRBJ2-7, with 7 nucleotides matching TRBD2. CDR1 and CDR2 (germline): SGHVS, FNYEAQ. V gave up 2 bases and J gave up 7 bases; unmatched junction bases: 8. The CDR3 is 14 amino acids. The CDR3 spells CASSLSAGAEEQYF. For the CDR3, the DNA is TGTGCCAGCAGCTTATCGGCGGGAGCGGAGGAGCAGTACTTC.

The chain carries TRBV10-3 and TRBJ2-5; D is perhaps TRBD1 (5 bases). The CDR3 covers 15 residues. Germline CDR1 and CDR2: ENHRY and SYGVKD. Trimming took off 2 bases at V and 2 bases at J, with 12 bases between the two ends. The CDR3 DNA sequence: TGTGCCATCAGTGAGCGGATACAGGCTCAAGAGACCCAGTACTTC. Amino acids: CAISERIQAQETQYF.

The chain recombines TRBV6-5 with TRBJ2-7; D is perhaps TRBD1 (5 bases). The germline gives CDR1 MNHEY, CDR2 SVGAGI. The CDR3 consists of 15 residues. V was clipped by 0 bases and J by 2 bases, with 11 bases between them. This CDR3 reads CASSYSGARAYEQYF. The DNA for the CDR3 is TGTGCCAGCAGTTACTCTGGGGCTAGGGCCTACGAGCAGTACTTC.

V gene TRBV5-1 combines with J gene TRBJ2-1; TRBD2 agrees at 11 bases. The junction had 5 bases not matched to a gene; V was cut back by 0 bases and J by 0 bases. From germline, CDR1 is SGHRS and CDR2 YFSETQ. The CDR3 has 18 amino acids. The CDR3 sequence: CASSLALAGGPSYNEQFF. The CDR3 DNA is TGCGCCAGCAGCTTGGCTTTAGCGGGAGGGCCCTCCTACAATGAGCAGTTCTTC.

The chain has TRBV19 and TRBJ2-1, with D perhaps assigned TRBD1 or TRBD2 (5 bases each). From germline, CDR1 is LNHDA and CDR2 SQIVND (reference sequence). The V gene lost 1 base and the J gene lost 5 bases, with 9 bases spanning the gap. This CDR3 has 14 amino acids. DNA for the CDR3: TGTGCCAGTAGTATAGGAGAGGGGAACAATGAGCAGTTCTTC. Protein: CASSIGEGNNEQFF.

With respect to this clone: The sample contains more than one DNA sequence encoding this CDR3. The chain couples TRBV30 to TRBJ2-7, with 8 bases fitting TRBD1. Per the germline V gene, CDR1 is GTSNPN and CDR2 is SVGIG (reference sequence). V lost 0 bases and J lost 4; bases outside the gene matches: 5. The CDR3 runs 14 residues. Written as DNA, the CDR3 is TGTGCCTGGAGTGTAGGGCAGGGGGCGTACGAGCAGTACTTC. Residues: CAWSVGQGAYEQYF.

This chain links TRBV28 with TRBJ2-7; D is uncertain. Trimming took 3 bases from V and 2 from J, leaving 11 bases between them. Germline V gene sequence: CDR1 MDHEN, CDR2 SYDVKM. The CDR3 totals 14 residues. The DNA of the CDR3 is TGTGCCAGCAGTTTTTCCAGTTCTACCTACGAGCAGTACTTC. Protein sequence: CASSFSSSTYEQYF. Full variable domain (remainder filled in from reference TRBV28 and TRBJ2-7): DVKVTQSSRYLVKRTGEKVFLECVQDMDHENMFWYRQDPGLGLRLIYFSYDVKMKEKGDIPEGYSVSREKKERFSLILESASTNQTSMYLCASSFSSSTYEQYFGPGTRLTVT.

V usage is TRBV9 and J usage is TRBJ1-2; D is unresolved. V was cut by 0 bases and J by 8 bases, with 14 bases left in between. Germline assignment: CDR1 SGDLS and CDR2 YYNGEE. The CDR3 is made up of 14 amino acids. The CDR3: CASSVAHTKGGYTF. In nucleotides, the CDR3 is TGTGCCAGCAGCGTAGCTCACACCAAAGGGGGCTACACCTTC.

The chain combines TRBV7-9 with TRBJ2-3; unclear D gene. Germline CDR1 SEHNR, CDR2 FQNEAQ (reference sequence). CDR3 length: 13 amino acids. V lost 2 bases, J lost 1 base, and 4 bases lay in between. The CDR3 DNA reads TGTGCCAGCAGCTTAAAAGGCACAGATACGCAGTATTTT. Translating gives CASSLKGTDTQYF. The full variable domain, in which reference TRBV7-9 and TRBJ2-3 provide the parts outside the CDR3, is DTGVSQNPRHKITKRGQNVTFRCDPISEHNRLYWYRQTLGQGPEFLTYFQNEAQLEKSRLLSDRFSAERPKGSFSTLEIQRTEQGDSAMYLCASSLKGTDTQYFGPGTRLTVL.

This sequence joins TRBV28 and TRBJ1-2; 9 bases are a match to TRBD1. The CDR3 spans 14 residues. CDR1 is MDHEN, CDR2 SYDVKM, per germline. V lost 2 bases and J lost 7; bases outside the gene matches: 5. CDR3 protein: CASSLDRGARGYTF. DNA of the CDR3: TGTGCCAGCAGTTTAGACAGGGGGGCTCGTGGCTACACCTTC.

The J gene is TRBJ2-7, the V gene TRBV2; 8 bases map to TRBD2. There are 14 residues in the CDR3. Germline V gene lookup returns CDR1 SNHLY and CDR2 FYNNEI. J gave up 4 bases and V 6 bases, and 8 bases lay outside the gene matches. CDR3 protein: CASSPGLAWYEQYF. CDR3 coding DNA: TGTGCCAGCAGCCCCGGACTAGCTTGGTACGAGCAGTACTTC.

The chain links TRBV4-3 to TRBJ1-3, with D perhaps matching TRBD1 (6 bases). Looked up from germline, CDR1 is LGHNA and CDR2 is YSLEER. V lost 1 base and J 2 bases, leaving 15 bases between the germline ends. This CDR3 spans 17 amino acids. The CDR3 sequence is CASSQVSEGGPGNTIYF. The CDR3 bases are TGCGCCAGCAGCCAAGTGTCGGAGGGGGGTCCTGGAAACACCATATATTTT.

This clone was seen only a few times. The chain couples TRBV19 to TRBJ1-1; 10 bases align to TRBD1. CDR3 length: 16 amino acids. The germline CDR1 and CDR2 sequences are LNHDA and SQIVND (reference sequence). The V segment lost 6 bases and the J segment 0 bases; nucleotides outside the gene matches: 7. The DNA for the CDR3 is TGTGCCAGTAGACGGCGACAGGGGGCGGTGAACACTGAAGCTTTCTTT. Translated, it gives CASRRRQGAVNTEAFF.

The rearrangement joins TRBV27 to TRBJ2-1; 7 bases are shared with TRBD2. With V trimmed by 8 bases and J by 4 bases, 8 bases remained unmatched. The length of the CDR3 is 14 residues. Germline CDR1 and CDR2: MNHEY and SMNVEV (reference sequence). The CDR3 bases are TGTGCCAGCGTGGGGTGGGAGGGTTACAATGAGCAGTTCTTC. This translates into CASVGWEGYNEQFF.